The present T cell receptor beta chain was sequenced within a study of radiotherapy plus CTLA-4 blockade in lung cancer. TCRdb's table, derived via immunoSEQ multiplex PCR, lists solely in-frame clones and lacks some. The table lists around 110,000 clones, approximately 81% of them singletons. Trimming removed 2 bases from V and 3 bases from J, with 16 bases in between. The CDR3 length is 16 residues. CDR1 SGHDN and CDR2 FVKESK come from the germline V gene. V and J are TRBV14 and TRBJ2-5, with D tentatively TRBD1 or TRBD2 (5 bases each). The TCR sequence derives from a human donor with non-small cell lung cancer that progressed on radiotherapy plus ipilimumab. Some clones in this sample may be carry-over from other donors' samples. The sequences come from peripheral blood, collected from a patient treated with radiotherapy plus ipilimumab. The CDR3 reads CASSQNPGTAEETQYF. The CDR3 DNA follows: TGTGCCAGCAGCCAAAACCCTGGGACGGCCGAAGAGACCCAGTACTTC. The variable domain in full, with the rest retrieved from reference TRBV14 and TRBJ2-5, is EAGVTQFPSHSVIEKGQTVTLRCDPISGHDNLYWYRRVMGKEIKFLLHFVKESKQDESGMPNNRFLAERTGGTYSTLKVQPAELEDSGVYFCASSQNPGTAEETQYFGPGTRLLVL.